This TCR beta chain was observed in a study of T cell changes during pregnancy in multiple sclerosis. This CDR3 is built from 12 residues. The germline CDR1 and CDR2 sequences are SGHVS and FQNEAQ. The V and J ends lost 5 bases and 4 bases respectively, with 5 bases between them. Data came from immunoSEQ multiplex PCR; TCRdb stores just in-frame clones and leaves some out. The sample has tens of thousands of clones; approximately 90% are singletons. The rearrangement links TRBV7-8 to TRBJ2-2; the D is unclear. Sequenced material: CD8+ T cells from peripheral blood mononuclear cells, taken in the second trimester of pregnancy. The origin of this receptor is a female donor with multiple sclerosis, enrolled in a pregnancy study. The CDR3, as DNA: TGTGCCAGCAGCCGTCTCACCGGGGAGCTGTTTTTT. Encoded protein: CASSRLTGELFF.